This is a list of T cell receptor beta chains from one sample in a study of shared clonotypes between healthy human individuals. Libraries were prepared by immunoSEQ multiplex PCR; TCRdb keeps only in-frame clonotypes and omits some of them. The table has a few million clones, 85% to 95% seen once. Material: naive CD4+ T cells from PBMCs. Receptor source: a man younger than 30 in good health. Some clones in this sample may be carry-over from other donors' samples. Each CDR3 is given with its conserved first and last residue. The D gene is left open where the match is weak. Only part of the rows carry a size: once, few, many, or a class if the clone is expanded.

D	size	V	J	DNA	CDR3
-	-	TRBV7-3	TRBJ2-1	TGTGCCAGCAGCTTAAACCCAACGAAAGGTGAGCAGTTCTTC	CASSLNPTKGEQFF
-	-	TRBV7-8	TRBJ1-2	TGTGCCAGCACAACAGGGCCCAACTATGGCTACACCTTC	CASTTGPNYGYTF
-	-	TRBV27	TRBJ2-2	TGTGCCAGCAGCCCCTGGGCCGGGGAGCTGTTTTTT	CASSPWAGELFF
TRBD2	few	TRBV7-9	TRBJ2-1	TGTGCCAGCAGCCCACCGGGACTAGCGGGAGGTAATGAGCAGTTCTTC	CASSPPGLAGGNEQFF
-	-	TRBV7-9	TRBJ2-5	TGTGCCAGCAGCTTAGAGGGAAACCAGTACTTC	CASSLEGNQYF
TRBD1	-	TRBV28	TRBJ2-3	TGTGCCAGCAGCCCCGCCGGGACAGGGGGCTTAGATACGCAGTATTTT	CASSPAGTGGLDTQYF
-	-	TRBV9	TRBJ1-1	TGTGCCAGCAGCGTAACGGGACACCTGAACACTGAAGCTTTCTTT	CASSVTGHLNTEAFF
-	-	TRBV6-6	TRBJ2-7	TGTGCCAGCAGTTACTCACAGCTCTCCTACGAGCAGTACTTC	CASSYSQLSYEQYF
-	-	TRBV28	TRBJ1-4	TGTGCCAGCGCAACTTGGGGGGTGAATGAAAAACTGTTTTTT	CASATWGVNEKLFF
TRBD1	-	TRBV7-3	TRBJ2-5	TGTGCCAGCAGCTTAGGAACCGGGACAGGGCTGGAGACCCAGTACTTC	CASSLGTGTGLETQYF
TRBD1	-	TRBV29-1	TRBJ1-2	TGCAGCGTTGGGGACAGATATGGCTACACCTTC	CSVGDRYGYTF
TRBD1	-	TRBV7-6	TRBJ1-1	TGTGCCAGCAGCTTAGGCCCGGGACAGGGGCTCACTGAAGCTTTCTTT	CASSLGPGQGLTEAFF
TRBD1	-	TRBV5-1	TRBJ2-5	TGCGCCAGCAGCGATAACCCGACAGGGCCGGAGGACCAGTACTTC	CASSDNPTGPEDQYF
-	-	TRBV7-9	TRBJ1-5	TGTGCCAGCAGTTACAGGGAGAGCAATCAGCCCCAGCATTTT	CASSYRESNQPQHF
-	-	TRBV5-1	TRBJ1-1	TGCGCCAGCAGCTTGGAGACACACATGAACACTGAAGCTTTCTTT	CASSLETHMNTEAFF
TRBD1	once	TRBV5-1	TRBJ1-1	TGCGCCAGCAGCTTGGTAGCAGGGGGGAATGAAGCTTTCTTT	CASSLVAGGNEAFF
TRBD2	-	TRBV5-1	TRBJ2-7	TGCGCCAGCAGCTACTATGCGGGAGAGGGCTACGAGCAGTACTTC	CASSYYAGEGYEQYF
-	-	TRBV18	TRBJ2-1	TGTGCCAGCTCGATGAGTTCAGGATACAATGAGCAGTTCTTC	CASSMSSGYNEQFF
TRBD2	-	TRBV11-2	TRBJ2-2	TGTGCCAGCAGCCGAAAGCGGGACCTCAACACCGGGGAGCTGTTTTTT	CASSRKRDLNTGELFF
TRBD2	-	TRBV19	TRBJ2-1	TGTGCCAGTAGTATCGGACTAGCGGGAGGGGTAACCTACAGAAGCTCCTACAATGAGCAGTTCTTC	CASSIGLAGGVTYRSSYNEQFF
-	-	TRBV5-1	TRBJ2-5	TGCGCCAGCAGCTTGTCCGCGGGGGAGACCCAGTACTTC	CASSLSAGETQYF
TRBD2	-	TRBV19	TRBJ2-3	TGTGCCAGTAGCCGACTAGCAGGCACAGATACGCAGTATTTT	CASSRLAGTDTQYF
-	-	TRBV9	TRBJ2-3	TGTGCCAGCAGCGTAGGCGGCGGATTGGGCACAGATACGCAGTATTTT	CASSVGGGLGTDTQYF
-	-	TRBV6-6	TRBJ2-1	TGTGCCAGCAGGGGGGCCTGGGAGGCCGACAATGAGCAGTTCTTC	CASRGAWEADNEQFF
TRBD2	-	TRBV29-1	TRBJ2-1	TGCAGCGTTGAAGATCAGACTAGCTTCTACAATGAGCAGTTCTTC	CSVEDQTSFYNEQFF
-	-	TRBV6-5	TRBJ1-1	TGTGCCAGCAGTTACTCGAAACTAACTGAAGCTTTCTTT	CASSYSKLTEAFF
TRBD1	-	TRBV4-3	TRBJ2-1	TGCGCCAGCAGCCAAGATGGACAGGCGGTGTTCTTC	CASSQDGQAVFF
-	-	TRBV7-3	TRBJ1-3	TGTGCCAGCAGCTTAAGTACAGACTCTGGAAACACCATATATTTT	CASSLSTDSGNTIYF
-	-	TRBV27	TRBJ2-1	TGTGCCAGCATTCGAGCCAATGAGCAGTTCTTC	CASIRANEQFF
-	-	TRBV5-1	TRBJ1-1	TGCGCCAGCAGCTTGTCAGGGGCCGGGGGGAACACTGAAGCTTTCTTT	CASSLSGAGGNTEAFF
-	-	TRBV28	TRBJ2-4	TGTGCCAGCAGCAAACAGGGAACACTAGCCAAAAACATTCAGTACTTC	CASSKQGTLAKNIQYF
-	-	TRBV30	TRBJ1-4	TGTGCCTGGAGTGTACAAGGGCGCGAAAAACTGTTTTTT	CAWSVQGREKLFF
-	-	TRBV5-1	TRBJ2-7	TGCGCCAGCAGCTTGTACGGAAGGAGCTCCTACGAGCAGTACTTC	CASSLYGRSSYEQYF
-	once	TRBV6-1	TRBJ2-3	TGTGCCAGCAGTGGTGGGGTGAGCACAGATACGCAGTATTTT	CASSGGVSTDTQYF
-	-	TRBV5-1	TRBJ2-5	TGCGCCAGCAGCTTCAGGGTCACCGAGACCCAGTACTTC	CASSFRVTETQYF
-	-	TRBV7-8	TRBJ2-2	TGTGCCAGCAGCCCTGGGGTGTTGAGGACCGGGGAGCTGTTTTTT	CASSPGVLRTGELFF
-	-	TRBV5-4	TRBJ1-6	TGTGCCAGCAGCTTGAGTCAGGGTGGCGTTTCACCCCTCCACTTT	CASSLSQGGVSPLHF
TRBD2	-	TRBV4-1	TRBJ2-1	TGCGCCAGCAGCCAAGAACTAGCGGGAGGTTTTGAGCAGTTCTTC	CASSQELAGGFEQFF
-	-	TRBV6-6	TRBJ1-3	TGTGCCAGCAGTCAACAGATCTCTGGAAACACCATATATTTT	CASSQQISGNTIYF
-	once	TRBV27	TRBJ2-1	TGTGCCAGCAGGACTAGGTCCGATGAGCAGTTCTTC	CASRTRSDEQFF
-	-	TRBV9	TRBJ2-1	TGTGCCAGCAGCGTGACTGGAGGCCTTGCCAATGAGCAGTTCTTC	CASSVTGGLANEQFF
TRBD1	-	TRBV4-1	TRBJ2-1	TGCGCCAGCAGCCCCGGGACAGCGAGCTCCTACAATGAGCAGTTCTTC	CASSPGTASSYNEQFF
-	-	TRBV7-9	TRBJ2-5	TGTGCCAGCAGCTTAGGTGGGGCCGGAGAGACCCAGTACTTC	CASSLGGAGETQYF
TRBD2	-	TRBV7-8	TRBJ2-7	TGTGCCAGCAGCTTAGACCCGGGGCTAGCGGGAGGGCCCGCCAGCGAGCAGTACTTC	CASSLDPGLAGGPASEQYF
-	-	TRBV18	TRBJ2-7	TGTGCCAGCTCACCTAACAACTACGAGCAGTACTTC	CASSPNNYEQYF
TRBD2	-	TRBV14	TRBJ2-1	TGTGCCAGCAGCCAATACCGCGGGAGCTCCTACAATGAGCAGTTCTTC	CASSQYRGSSYNEQFF
TRBD1	once	TRBV2	TRBJ1-4	TGTGCCAGCAGTACCACAGGGGGCGTTTGGGAAAAACTGTTTTTT	CASSTTGGVWEKLFF
-	-	TRBV5-1	TRBJ2-3	TGCGCCAGCAGCCTGGGCTGGGGGTTCACAGATACGCAGTATTTT	CASSLGWGFTDTQYF
-	-	TRBV7-7	TRBJ2-7	TGTGCCAGCAGCTTAGCGCCCCAGGGCGAGCAGTACTTC	CASSLAPQGEQYF
-	-	TRBV30	TRBJ2-3	TGTGCCTGGAGTGTAGGAGATACGCAGTATTTT	CAWSVGDTQYF
TRBD1	-	TRBV18	TRBJ2-5	TGTGCCAGCTCACAATTTTCCGGGACAGAAGAGACCCAGTACTTC	CASSQFSGTEETQYF
TRBD2	-	TRBV28	TRBJ2-3	TGTGCCAGCAGCCGGACTAGCGGAAGCACAGATACGCAGTATTTT	CASSRTSGSTDTQYF
-	-	TRBV4-3	TRBJ2-7	TGCGCCAGCAGCCAAGATATAAGGGGGGCCTACGAGCAGTACTTC	CASSQDIRGAYEQYF
-	once	TRBV27	TRBJ1-1	TGTGCCAGCAGTTTAAATTGGATGAACACTGAAGCTTTCTTT	CASSLNWMNTEAFF
-	-	TRBV7-2	TRBJ1-1	TGTGCCAGCAGCTTACAGGGTCGGAGTGAAGCTTTCTTT	CASSLQGRSEAFF
-	once	TRBV7-9	TRBJ2-1	TGTGCCAGCAGCCCCCGGACTAACGAAAATGAGCAGTTCTTC	CASSPRTNENEQFF
TRBD1	-	TRBV6-4	TRBJ1-1	TGTGCCAGCAGTGACGGCCCGGGACAGCTCACTGAAGCTTTCTTT	CASSDGPGQLTEAFF
-	-	TRBV27	TRBJ2-1	TGTGCCAGCAGTTTCGGTTTGGGGTTTCCTAGCAATGAGCAGTTCTTC	CASSFGLGFPSNEQFF
TRBD1	-	TRBV15	TRBJ1-4	TGTGCCACCAGCAGAGATTACCAGGGGGCTAGGGAAAAACTGTTTTTT	CATSRDYQGAREKLFF